This T cell receptor beta chain was documented in a study of T cell responses to AZD1222 COVID-19 vaccine. Points from the study as a whole: The span of vaccine-associated CD4 TCRs extended across spike, with dominance at 160-218 and 743-854. White British ancestry dominated among donors, who included more females, and clonal diversity was possibly underestimated. Only 5 to 7 individuals given AZD1222 were seropositive at baseline.

This clone appeared once. What it binds is not known. The CDR3 covers 14 residues. With 3 bases clipped from V and 6 bases from J, the junction kept 3 bases outside the gene matches. In germline, CDR1 is LGHDT, CDR2 YNNKEL (reference sequence). Clones were read by immunoSEQ multiplex PCR, and TCRdb kept only the in-frame ones, dropping some. There are approximately 150,000 clones in the sample; 92% occur only once, and about 10% lies in the top ten. The specimen comprised peripheral blood, sampled 28 days after the second AZD1222 dose. V usage is TRBV3-1 (or the pseudogene TRBV3-2) and J usage is TRBJ2-1; 9 nucleotides match TRBD1. The clonotype originates from an adult who received the AZD1222 COVID-19 vaccine. CDR3 nucleotide sequence: TGTGCCAGCAGCCAGGGACAGGGTAGCAATGAGCAGTTCTTC. Amino acids: CASSQGQGSNEQFF.